A selection of T cell receptor beta chains follows, all from one sample in a study of shared clonotypes between healthy human individuals. The assay was immunoSEQ multiplex PCR, and TCRdb's table has in-frame clones only and misses some. The table lists around 700,000 clones, 60% to 80% of them singletons. The material sequenced was memory CD4+ T cells sorted from blood. The receptor source for this set is a woman in her 30s in good health. Each CDR3 is given with its conserved first and last residue. Each record gives: CDR3 DNA, CDR3 protein, V gene, J gene, clone size, D gene. D genes are given only for firm matches. Some rows have no size entry. The others give once, few or many, or a class for an expanded clone.

CDR3nt: TGTGCCAGCAGCTTGGTTAGTCTGGAGACCCAGTACTTC
CDR3aa: CASSLVSLETQYF
v_gene: TRBV7-6
j_gene: TRBJ2-5
abundance: once
d_gene: -

CDR3nt: TGTGCCAGCAGCCGAGGACAGGGGGGGGATTATGGCTACACCTTC
CDR3aa: CASSRGQGGDYGYTF
v_gene: TRBV4-2
j_gene: TRBJ1-2
abundance: -
d_gene: TRBD1

CDR3nt: TGTGCCAGCAGTTTGTCCGGGGACAGTTTCAATCAGCCCCAGCATTTT
CDR3aa: CASSLSGDSFNQPQHF
v_gene: TRBV28
j_gene: TRBJ1-5
abundance: -
d_gene: TRBD1

CDR3nt: TGTGCCAGCTCATCTATAAGGACAGGGATCGCCTACGAGCAGTACTTC
CDR3aa: CASSSIRTGIAYEQYF
v_gene: TRBV18
j_gene: TRBJ2-7
abundance: -
d_gene: TRBD1

CDR3nt: TGTGCCAGCAGGGACAGGGGAGGGACCGGGGAGCTGTTTTTT
CDR3aa: CASRDRGGTGELFF
v_gene: TRBV9
j_gene: TRBJ2-2
abundance: -
d_gene: TRBD1

CDR3nt: TGTGCCAGCAGTGAAACTCCTACCTTCGCTAGCGTCCTGCGGGAGACCCAGTACTTC
CDR3aa: CASSETPTFASVLRETQYF
v_gene: TRBV6-1
j_gene: TRBJ2-5
abundance: -
d_gene: -

CDR3nt: TGTGCCAGCTCACCAGGGGGTGTTGGAAACACCATATATTTT
CDR3aa: CASSPGGVGNTIYF
v_gene: TRBV18
j_gene: TRBJ1-3
abundance: -
d_gene: -

CDR3nt: TGCGCCAGCAGTGATAAGGACGCTAGCACAGATACGCAGTATTTT
CDR3aa: CASSDKDASTDTQYF
v_gene: TRBV10-1
j_gene: TRBJ2-3
abundance: few
d_gene: -

CDR3nt: TGTGCCAGCAGTCCCAGGGGGCGCGACTCCACTGAAGCTTTCTTT
CDR3aa: CASSPRGRDSTEAFF
v_gene: TRBV13
j_gene: TRBJ1-1
abundance: -
d_gene: TRBD1

CDR3nt: TGTGCCAGCAGCCCAGAATTACTCTTTACCTACGAGCAGTACTTC
CDR3aa: CASSPELLFTYEQYF
v_gene: TRBV7-2
j_gene: TRBJ2-7
abundance: -
d_gene: -

CDR3nt: TGTGCCAGCAGACCGGGACAAGGGGATTACTACGAGCAGTACTTC
CDR3aa: CASRPGQGDYYEQYF
v_gene: TRBV28
j_gene: TRBJ2-7
abundance: -
d_gene: -

CDR3nt: TGTGCCATCAGGGGGGGGACGGGGTCCTACGAGCAGTACTTC
CDR3aa: CAIRGGTGSYEQYF
v_gene: TRBV10-3
j_gene: TRBJ2-7
abundance: -
d_gene: TRBD2

CDR3nt: TGTGCCAGCAGCTCCACAGGGGTGGATGGCTACACCTTC
CDR3aa: CASSSTGVDGYTF
v_gene: TRBV7-8
j_gene: TRBJ1-2
abundance: many
d_gene: TRBD1

CDR3nt: TGTGCCAGCACCAAGTGGCGGGGGAATGAGCAGTTCTTC
CDR3aa: CASTKWRGNEQFF
v_gene: TRBV28
j_gene: TRBJ2-1
abundance: many
d_gene: TRBD2

CDR3nt: TGTGCCAGCAGCGTACGGGAGGACTACACAGATACGCAGTATTTT
CDR3aa: CASSVREDYTDTQYF
v_gene: TRBV9
j_gene: TRBJ2-3
abundance: -
d_gene: TRBD2

CDR3nt: TGTGCCAGCAGCTTATTCCGGAACACTGAAGCTTTCTTT
CDR3aa: CASSLFRNTEAFF
v_gene: TRBV11-2
j_gene: TRBJ1-1
abundance: few
d_gene: -

CDR3nt: TGTGCCGGGCACGGAGGTTTTTACAATGAGCAGTTCTTC
CDR3aa: CAGHGGFYNEQFF
v_gene: TRBV2
j_gene: TRBJ2-1
abundance: once
d_gene: -

CDR3nt: TGTGCCAGCAGTCAAACCTCCGGGGGAACCTATGGCTACACCTTC
CDR3aa: CASSQTSGGTYGYTF
v_gene: TRBV28
j_gene: TRBJ1-2
abundance: many
d_gene: -

CDR3nt: TGTGCCAGCAGCGGACCAGGGCTTAGCAATCAGCCCCAGCATTTT
CDR3aa: CASSGPGLSNQPQHF
v_gene: TRBV2
j_gene: TRBJ1-5
abundance: -
d_gene: -

CDR3nt: TGTGCCAGCAGTGAGGGACTAGCGGTCACAGATACGCAGTATTTT
CDR3aa: CASSEGLAVTDTQYF
v_gene: TRBV2
j_gene: TRBJ2-3
abundance: -
d_gene: TRBD2

CDR3nt: TGTGCCAGCAGCCCGACAGGGACTAGCGGGAGCAACGAGCAGTACTTC
CDR3aa: CASSPTGTSGSNEQYF
v_gene: TRBV9
j_gene: TRBJ2-7
abundance: -
d_gene: TRBD2

CDR3nt: TGTGCCAGCAGTGACTTATATAGCAATCAGCCCCAGCATTTT
CDR3aa: CASSDLYSNQPQHF
v_gene: TRBV2
j_gene: TRBJ1-5
abundance: few
d_gene: -

CDR3nt: TGCGCCAGCAGCTTGGGGGTAGGCTCTGGGGCCAACGTCCTGACTTTC
CDR3aa: CASSLGVGSGANVLTF
v_gene: TRBV5-1
j_gene: TRBJ2-6
abundance: -
d_gene: -

CDR3nt: TGCGCCAGCAGCTTGCTAGACGCGGGCATTCAGTACTTC
CDR3aa: CASSLLDAGIQYF
v_gene: TRBV5-1
j_gene: TRBJ2-4
abundance: -
d_gene: -

CDR3nt: TGCAGTGCTGGGACAGTGCCCGGGGCTTTCTTT
CDR3aa: CSAGTVPGAFF
v_gene: TRBV20-1
j_gene: TRBJ1-1
abundance: -
d_gene: TRBD1

CDR3nt: TGTGCCAGTGACAGGGCCTACTCTGGGGCCAACGTCCTGACTTTC
CDR3aa: CASDRAYSGANVLTF
v_gene: TRBV19
j_gene: TRBJ2-6
abundance: many
d_gene: TRBD1

CDR3nt: TGCGCCAGCAGTGAGTGGCAGGGGGCCTGGGCCAACGTCCTGACTTTC
CDR3aa: CASSEWQGAWANVLTF
v_gene: TRBV10-2
j_gene: TRBJ2-6
abundance: -
d_gene: TRBD1

CDR3nt: TGTGCCAGCAGGATGGCGGGAGAGACAGATACGCAGTATTTT
CDR3aa: CASRMAGETDTQYF
v_gene: TRBV7-9
j_gene: TRBJ2-3
abundance: -
d_gene: TRBD2

CDR3nt: TGTGCCAGCAGCCCTAGGGGGGTAGGCTCCTACAATGAGCAGTTCTTC
CDR3aa: CASSPRGVGSYNEQFF
v_gene: TRBV7-6
j_gene: TRBJ2-1
abundance: -
d_gene: -

CDR3nt: TGTGCCAGCAGCTTGCGCCCCCCGGAGACCCAGTACTTC
CDR3aa: CASSLRPPETQYF
v_gene: TRBV7-2
j_gene: TRBJ2-5
abundance: few
d_gene: -

CDR3nt: TGTGCCAGCAGTGAAGGACGGAGCGGGGAGCTGTTTTTT
CDR3aa: CASSEGRSGELFF
v_gene: TRBV6-1
j_gene: TRBJ2-2
abundance: -
d_gene: -

CDR3nt: TGCGCCAGCAGCTTGGCCTCGCAAGGGCCCTACGAGCAGTACTTC
CDR3aa: CASSLASQGPYEQYF
v_gene: TRBV5-1
j_gene: TRBJ2-7
abundance: -
d_gene: -

CDR3nt: TGTGCCACCACGAGCAGGGGGCGGGGCTACACCTTC
CDR3aa: CATTSRGRGYTF
v_gene: TRBV28
j_gene: TRBJ1-2
abundance: few
d_gene: TRBD1

CDR3nt: TGTGCCAGCAGGACAGACTCTGGAAACACCATATATTTT
CDR3aa: CASRTDSGNTIYF
v_gene: TRBV6-5
j_gene: TRBJ1-3
abundance: -
d_gene: -

CDR3nt: TGTGCCAGCACCAATGCTGACAGTTACTACAATGAGCAGTTCTTC
CDR3aa: CASTNADSYYNEQFF
v_gene: TRBV28
j_gene: TRBJ2-1
abundance: -
d_gene: -

CDR3nt: TGTGCCAGCAGCTTAGGGATGTCTAACTATGGCTACACCTTC
CDR3aa: CASSLGMSNYGYTF
v_gene: TRBV5-6
j_gene: TRBJ1-2
abundance: few
d_gene: -

CDR3nt: TGCGCCAGCAGCCCGGCACCCGGGACAGGGCAAGAGACCCAGTACTTC
CDR3aa: CASSPAPGTGQETQYF
v_gene: TRBV5-1
j_gene: TRBJ2-5
abundance: once
d_gene: TRBD1

CDR3nt: TGTGCCAGCAGCCCCCAGGGGGGGATGAACACTGAAGCTTTCTTT
CDR3aa: CASSPQGGMNTEAFF
v_gene: TRBV9
j_gene: TRBJ1-1
abundance: once
d_gene: TRBD1

CDR3nt: TGTGCCAGCAGTAAAGATGACACTGAAGCTTTCTTT
CDR3aa: CASSKDDTEAFF
v_gene: TRBV2
j_gene: TRBJ1-1
abundance: -
d_gene: -

CDR3nt: TGTGCCACCAGCAGAGATGGGGGGGGCAACAATCAGCCCCAGCATTTT
CDR3aa: CATSRDGGGNNQPQHF
v_gene: TRBV15
j_gene: TRBJ1-5
abundance: once
d_gene: -